This TCR beta chain appears in the sequencing data of a study of cytomegalovirus exposure and HLA in healthy donors. Both 60 Vbeta primers and 13 Jbeta primers went into the PCR. Profiled with immunoSEQ multiplex PCR; TCRdb holds only in-frame clones, not every one. Here the sample spans 95,000 to 150,000 clones, approximately 70% being singletons. Germline CDR1 reads MNHEY; CDR2 reads SVGAGI. The CDR3 spans 13 residues. Trimming left V 4 bases short and J 5 bases short, with 8 bases between. The source material was PBMCs. The sequence derives from a man between 18 and 29 years old in good health and CMV-seronegative. The rearrangement links TRBV6-5 to TRBJ1-4, with a weak D call TRBD1 (6 bases). The CDR3 spells CASSSGQNEKLFF. The CDR3 nucleotides are TGTGCCAGCAGTTCTGGACAGAATGAAAAACTGTTTTTT.